A single sample is the source of the 5 T cell receptor beta chains below, sequenced in a study of beta chain features in type 1 diabetes. Reverse transcribing all isolated RNA meant expressed TCRB transcripts were sequenced. The table came from immunoSEQ multiplex PCR; TCRdb's copy has only in-frame clones and leaves some out. The sample lists 35,000 to 50,000 clones; roughly 45% were seen once. Sequenced sample: stem cell memory CD4+ T cells from blood. The receptors derive from a woman in her 30s in good health.

This clone was seen a few times. The rearrangement uses TRBV4-3 and TRBJ2-3; the match to TRBD1 covers 8 bases. Germline CDR1 LGHNA, CDR2 YSLEER. The CDR3 loop spans 14 amino acids. The V and J ends lost 4 bases and 4 bases, in that order; junction bases with no gene match: 4. CDR3 residues: CASSLDRGPDTQYF. The CDR3 DNA follows: TGCGCCAGCAGCCTTGACAGGGGCCCAGATACGCAGTATTTT.

The chain carries TRBV15 and TRBJ2-1; TRBD2 is a possible D gene (6 bases). Trimming removed 0 bases from V and 7 bases from J, with 13 bases in between. The CDR3 covers 15 residues. Germline CDR1 and CDR2: LNHNV and YYDKDF (reference sequence). Written as DNA, the CDR3 is TGTGCCACCAGCAGAGATTTCCGGGAGAATAATGAGCAGTTCTTC. It specifies CATSRDFRENNEQFF.

V and J are TRBV2 and TRBJ2-2; D not resolved. Germline CDR1 is SNHLY and CDR2 is FYNNEI. This CDR3 comprises 12 residues. Trimming took 5 bases from V and 6 from J, leaving 7 bases between them. CDR3 DNA sequence: TGTGCCAGCAGTTCCGACTCCGGGGAGCTGTTTTTT. Residues: CASSSDSGELFF.

This clone has more than one count but fewer than ten. The chain recombines TRBV18 with TRBJ1-5; TRBD1 matches 10 bases. The germline gives CDR1 KGHSH, CDR2 LQKENI. The CDR3 is made up of 15 amino acids. J gave up 0 bases and V 6 bases, and 2 bases lay outside the gene matches. CDR3 protein: CASSGQGNSNQPQHF. The DNA for the CDR3 is TGTGCCAGCTCGGGACAGGGGAATAGCAATCAGCCCCAGCATTTT.

This clone was seen more than once but under ten times. The V gene is TRBV10-3, the J gene TRBJ1-1, with 7 bases that match TRBD1. The CDR3 contains 13 residues. Losses at the gene ends were 1 base for V and 12 bases for J; bases not matched to a gene: 8. Germline V gene lookup returns CDR1 ENHRY and CDR2 SYGVKD. In nucleotides, the CDR3 is TGTGCCATCAGTGAGTTCACGACAGGGCCGCCTTTCTTT. Translating it yields CAISEFTTGPPFF.